This section outlines one T cell receptor (beta chain) sequence together with its context. The antigen remains undetermined. The CDR3 is 17 amino acids. In germline, CDR1 is DFQATT, CDR2 SNEGSKA (reference sequence). The sample is drawn from a study of CXCR3-negative and CXCR3-positive naive CD8 T cells. Study results and limitations: TRBV-TRBJ usage was alike in naive CXCR3-negative and CXCR3-positive cells but differed in memory cells.

cDNA libraries for TRB were generated by 5' RACE incorporating UMI labels. TCRdb re-called the 5' RACE reads and catalogs CDR3 proteins one per entry, DNA excluded. This listing includes 20,000 to 25,000 distinct CDR3 sequences. The TCR was taken from a human donor in good health. Some clones in this sample may be carry-over from other donors' samples. The chain employs TRBV20-1 and TRBJ2-1; absent DNA, TCRdb's TRBD2 call cannot be checked. The source material was memory CD8+ T cells from blood. The CDR3 reads CSARDVAGGPTYNEQFF.